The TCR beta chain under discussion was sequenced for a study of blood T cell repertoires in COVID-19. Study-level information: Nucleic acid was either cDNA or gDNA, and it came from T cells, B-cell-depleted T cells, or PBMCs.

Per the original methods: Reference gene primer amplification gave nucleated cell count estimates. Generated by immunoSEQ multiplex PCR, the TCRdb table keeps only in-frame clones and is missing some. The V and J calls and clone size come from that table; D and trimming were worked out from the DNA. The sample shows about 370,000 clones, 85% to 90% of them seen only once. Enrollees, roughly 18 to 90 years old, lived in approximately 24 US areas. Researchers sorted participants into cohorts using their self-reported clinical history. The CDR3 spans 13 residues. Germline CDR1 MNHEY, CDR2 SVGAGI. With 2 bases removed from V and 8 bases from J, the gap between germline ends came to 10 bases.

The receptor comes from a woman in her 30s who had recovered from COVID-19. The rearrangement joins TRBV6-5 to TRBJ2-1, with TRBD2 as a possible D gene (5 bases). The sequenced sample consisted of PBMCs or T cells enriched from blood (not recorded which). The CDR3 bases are TGTGCCAGCAGTTACCTCGCTAGCCATGAGCAGTTCTTC. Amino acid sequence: CASSYLASHEQFF.